The rows below give T cell receptor beta chains drawn from one sample of a study of CXCR3-negative and CXCR3-positive naive CD8 T cells. From the 5' RACE reads, TCRdb lists one entry per CDR3 protein and no DNA. The listing records about 110,000 distinct CDR3 sequences. The sample was naive CXCR3+ CD8+ T cells from blood. These receptors all come from a human donor in good health. Some clones in this sample may be carry-over from other donors' samples. Both conserved end residues are part of each CDR3.

>TRBV24-1|TRBJ2-7
CATSDFGQGYEQYF
>TRBV29-1|TRBJ2-1
CSVDVTGGIEQFF
>TRBV3-1|TRBJ2-1
CASSPRPLAGGPSSYNEQFF
>TRBV28|TRBJ2-5
CASSLSGDVETQYF
>TRBV5-1|TRBJ2-7
CASTSGLSGGTYEQYF
>TRBV30|TRBJ2-1
CAWGEGNEQFF
>TRBV5-1|TRBJ2-1
CASRWDAGQGNEQFF
>TRBV29-1|TRBJ2-7
CSVRGDGTYEQYF
>TRBV5-1|TRBJ2-1
CASSLELAGGRDEQFF
>TRBV14|TRBJ2-3
CASSQEITDTQYF
>TRBV3-1|TRBJ2-1
CASSQEASSYNEQFF
>TRBV15|TRBJ2-2
CATSRDKAGELFF
>TRBV7-9|TRBJ1-1
CASSSGDWDTEAFF
>TRBV18|TRBJ1-1
CASSLVISGGAEAFF